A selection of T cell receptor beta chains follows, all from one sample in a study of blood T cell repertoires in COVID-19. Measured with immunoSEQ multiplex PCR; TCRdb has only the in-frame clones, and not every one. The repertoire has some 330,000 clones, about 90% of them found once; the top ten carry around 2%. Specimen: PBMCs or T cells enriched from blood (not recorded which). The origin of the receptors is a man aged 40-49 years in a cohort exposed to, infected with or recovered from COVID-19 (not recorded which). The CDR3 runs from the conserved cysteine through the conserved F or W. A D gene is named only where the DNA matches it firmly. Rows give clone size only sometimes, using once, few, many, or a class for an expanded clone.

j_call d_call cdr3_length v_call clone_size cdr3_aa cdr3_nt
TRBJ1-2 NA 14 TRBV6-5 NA CASRHNPANYGYTF TGTGCCAGCAGACACAACCCCGCTAACTATGGCTACACCTTC
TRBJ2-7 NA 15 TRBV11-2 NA CASSFGGRDTYEQYF TGTGCCAGCAGCTTCGGGGGGCGGGACACCTACGAGCAGTACTTC
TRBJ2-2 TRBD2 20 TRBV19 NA CASSDGQGRLAGGNTGELFF TGTGCCAGTAGTGACGGACAGGGTAGGCTAGCGGGAGGGAACACCGGGGAGCTGTTTTTT
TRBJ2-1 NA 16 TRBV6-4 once CASSDSVLAPYNEQFF TGTGCCAGCAGTGACTCAGTGCTAGCACCCTACAATGAGCAGTTCTTC
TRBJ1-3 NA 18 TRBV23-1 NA CASSQSGGMGPSGNTIYF TGCGCCAGCAGTCAATCCGGGGGTATGGGCCCCTCTGGAAACACCATATATTTT
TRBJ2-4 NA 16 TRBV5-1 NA CASSPKWGPTKNIQYF TGCGCCAGCAGCCCCAAATGGGGGCCTACCAAAAACATTCAGTACTTC
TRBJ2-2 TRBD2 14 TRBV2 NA CASSGRANTGELFF TGTGCCAGCAGCGGGAGGGCGAACACCGGGGAGCTGTTTTTT
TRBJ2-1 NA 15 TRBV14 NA CASSHRRSSYNEQFF TGTGCCAGCAGCCATAGGCGGAGCTCCTACAATGAGCAGTTCTTC
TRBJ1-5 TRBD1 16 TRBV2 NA CASRGQGQNSNQPQHF TGTGCCAGCAGGGGACAGGGCCAAAATAGCAATCAGCCCCAGCATTTT
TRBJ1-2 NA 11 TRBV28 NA CATKLHYGYTF TGTGCCACTAAACTTCACTATGGCTACACCTTC
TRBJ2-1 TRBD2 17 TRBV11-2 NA CASSGRIGTSGYNEQFF TGTGCCAGCAGCGGACGGATCGGGACTAGCGGGTACAATGAGCAGTTCTTC
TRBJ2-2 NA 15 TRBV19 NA CASSIAPADSGELFF TGTGCCAGTAGTATAGCCCCGGCGGACTCCGGGGAGCTGTTTTTT
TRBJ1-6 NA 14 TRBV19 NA CASHDQGNGSPLHF TGTGCCAGTCATGATCAGGGAAATGGTTCACCCCTCCACTTT
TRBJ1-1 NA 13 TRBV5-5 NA CASSREPNTEAFF TGTGCCAGCAGCCGGGAGCCGAACACTGAAGCTTTCTTT
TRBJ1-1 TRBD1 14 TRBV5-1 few CASNPQGAGTEAFF TGCGCCAGCAACCCTCAGGGGGCAGGCACTGAAGCTTTCTTT
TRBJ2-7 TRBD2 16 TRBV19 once CASSRTGTSGSYEQYF TGTGCCAGTAGTCGCACCGGGACTAGCGGCTCCTACGAGCAGTACTTC
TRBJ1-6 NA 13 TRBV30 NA CAWSVNEGSPLHF TGTGCCTGGAGTGTAAACGAGGGATCACCCCTCCACTTT
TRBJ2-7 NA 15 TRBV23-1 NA CASSPPGGRTDEQYF TGCGCCAGCAGTCCCCCCGGGGGTCGAACGGACGAGCAGTACTTC
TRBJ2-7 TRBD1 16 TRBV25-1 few CASSAGTGTGNHEQYF TGTGCCAGCAGTGCGGGTACCGGGACAGGGAATCACGAGCAGTACTTC
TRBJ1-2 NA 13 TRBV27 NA CASSFRTDYGYTF TGTGCCAGCAGTTTTCGGACAGACTATGGCTACACCTTC
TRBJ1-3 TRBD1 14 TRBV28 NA CASSNRGSGNTIYF TGTGCCAGCAGCAACAGGGGTTCTGGAAACACCATATATTTT
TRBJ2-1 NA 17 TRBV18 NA CASSRTAGDSSYNEQFF TGTGCCAGCTCACGAACCGCAGGGGATTCATCCTACAATGAGCAGTTCTTC
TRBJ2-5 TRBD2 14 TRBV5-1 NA CASSLEGEGETQYF TGCGCCAGCAGCTTGGAAGGGGAGGGGGAGACCCAGTACTTC
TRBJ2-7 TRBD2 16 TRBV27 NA CASSLQSGLAGAEQYF TGTGCCAGCAGTTTACAGTCGGGACTAGCGGGAGCCGAGCAGTACTTC
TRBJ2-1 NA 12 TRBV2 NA CASTRARNEQFF TGTGCCAGCACGAGGGCCCGCAATGAGCAGTTCTTC
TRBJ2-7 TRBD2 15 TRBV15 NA CATSRDRAGGLEQYF TGTGCCACCAGCAGAGATCGAGCGGGAGGGCTCGAGCAGTACTTC
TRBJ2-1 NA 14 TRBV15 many CATSRAGAYNEQFF TGTGCCACCAGCAGAGCGGGGGCCTACAATGAGCAGTTCTTC
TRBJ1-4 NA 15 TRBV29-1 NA CSAEEGASVGEKLFF TGCAGCGCCGAGGAAGGGGCCTCGGTTGGGGAAAAACTGTTTTTT
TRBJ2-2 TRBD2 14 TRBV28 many CASRTSGGTGELFF TGTGCCAGTAGGACTAGCGGGGGCACCGGGGAGCTGTTTTTT
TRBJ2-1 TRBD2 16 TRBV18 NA CASSPPSGLVSNEQFF TGTGCCAGCTCACCACCCTCGGGACTAGTTTCCAATGAGCAGTTCTTC
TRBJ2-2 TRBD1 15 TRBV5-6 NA CASSRTGGEAGELFF TGTGCCAGCAGCAGGACAGGGGGCGAGGCCGGGGAGCTGTTTTTT
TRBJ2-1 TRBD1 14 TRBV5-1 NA CASSPRQGDNEQFF TGCGCCAGCAGCCCTCGACAGGGGGACAATGAGCAGTTCTTC
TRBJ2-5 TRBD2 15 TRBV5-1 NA CASGGGGAGDETQYF TGCGCCAGCGGGGGAGGTGGAGCGGGAGATGAGACCCAGTACTTC
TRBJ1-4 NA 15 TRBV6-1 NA CASSDVTVTNEKLFF TGTGCCAGCAGTGATGTGACTGTTACTAATGAAAAACTGTTTTTT
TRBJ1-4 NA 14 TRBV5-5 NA CASSTYGVGEKLFF TGTGCCAGCAGCACCTACGGGGTCGGCGAAAAACTGTTTTTT
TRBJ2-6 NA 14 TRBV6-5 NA CASRSGAGANVLTF TGTGCCAGCAGGTCGGGGGCTGGGGCCAACGTCCTGACTTTC
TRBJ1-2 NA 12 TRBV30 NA CAWSGTERGYTF TGTGCCTGGAGTGGTACGGAGCGGGGCTACACCTTC
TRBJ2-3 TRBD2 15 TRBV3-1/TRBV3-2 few CASSPLAGVQDTQYF TGTGCCAGCAGCCCTCTAGCGGGCGTACAAGATACGCAGTATTTT
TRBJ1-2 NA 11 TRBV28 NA CASSPQSGYTF TGTGCCAGCAGTCCACAATCCGGCTACACCTTC